This T cell receptor (beta chain) came from a study of T cells after yellow fever vaccination. TCRdb ran MiXCR on the 5' RACE reads and lists one entry per CDR3 protein. The sample lists 200,000 to 300,000 distinct CDR3 sequences; 10% to 15% were seen once. This clonotype has a handful of counts. The sequence was collected from a man aged 25 to 45 who received the YFV17D yellow fever vaccine. The material was CD4+ T cells sorted from PBMCs, obtained 45 days after the yellow fever booster vaccination.

The CDR3 nucleotides read TGCGCCAGCAGCTTGGTCCTTATGAGCTCCTACAATGAGCAGTTCTTC. Its translation: CASSLVLMSSYNEQFF. The chain links TRBV5-1 to TRBJ2-1; no clear D gene. Per the germline V gene, CDR1 is SGHRS and CDR2 is YFSETQ. Trimming cost V 0 bases and J 0 bases, with 10 bases left between them. The CDR3 has 16 residues.